The clone carrying this T cell receptor (beta chain) was seen at least ten times. Its target is unknown. This record belongs to a study of human T cells and chemical hapten exposure. Study context: How much TCR each sample yielded varied, mostly because pooled library volumes differed slightly. The study's findings and limits: The number of TCRs over 1 in 1000 frequency stayed unchanged after DPC.

The germline V gene has CDR1 SEHNR and CDR2 FQNEAQ (reference sequence). With 1 base removed from V and 2 bases from J, the gap between germline ends came to 5 bases. The CDR3 has 13 amino acids. Individual cDNA molecules each carried unique molecular identifiers attached by the library. Methods used by the authors: Samples contained a median of roughly 93,000 TCRs, with a range of about 23,224 to 700,000. One entry per CDR3 protein, called by TCRdb with MiXCR from the RACE reads. The V and J calls reflect TCRdb's pipeline rather than the authors' work. The sample records 130,000 or so distinct CDR3 sequences, approximately 9.5% being singletons. The time point here: healthy volunteer bleed at 2 weeks. The total RNA was obtained from whole blood that was not fractionated.

This chain links TRBV7-9 with TRBJ2-5; no reliable D call. This sequence was found in a male donor in good health. Some clones in this sample may be carry-over from other donors' samples. What was sequenced was whole blood. CDR3 DNA: TGTGCCAGCAGCTTAGGCAATCAAGAGACCCAGTACTTC. It specifies CASSLGNQETQYF. Using reference TRBV7-9 and TRBJ2-5 for the parts outside the CDR3, the full variable domain is DTGVSQNPRHKITKRGQNVTFRCDPISEHNRLYWYRQTLGQGPEFLTYFQNEAQLEKSRLLSDRFSAERPKGSFSTLEIQRTEQGDSAMYLCASSLGNQETQYFGPGTRLLVL.